This T cell receptor beta chain emerged from a study of PD-L1 blockade in urothelial cancer. Time point defined: pretreatment peripheral blood. Each patient contributed between 1 and 8 total time points of blood mononuclear cells, pretreatment and during treatment. Whole-study findings and limits: Better survival was predicted when blood TCR clonality before treatment fell below the median.

The V gene's germline CDR1 is SGHRS and CDR2 YFSETQ. CDR3 size: 16 residues. V trimming: 2 bases; J trimming: 0 bases; junction bases outside the gene matches: 5. The table came from immunoSEQ multiplex PCR; TCRdb's copy has only in-frame clones and leaves some out. Found here are about 130,000 clones, roughly 83% of them singletons; the top ten hold around 3.2%. About this clone itself: The antigen is unknown.

V is TRBV5-1 and J is TRBJ2-1, with TRBD2 matching 7 bases. Sequenced here: PBMCs, sampled around atezolizumab (anti-PD-L1) treatment. The receptor comes from a man aged 45-65 years with urothelial cancer. The CDR3 region has the DNA TGCGCCAGCAGCTTAGCGGGATGGGACTCCTACAATGAGCAGTTCTTC. Translation: CASSLAGWDSYNEQFF.